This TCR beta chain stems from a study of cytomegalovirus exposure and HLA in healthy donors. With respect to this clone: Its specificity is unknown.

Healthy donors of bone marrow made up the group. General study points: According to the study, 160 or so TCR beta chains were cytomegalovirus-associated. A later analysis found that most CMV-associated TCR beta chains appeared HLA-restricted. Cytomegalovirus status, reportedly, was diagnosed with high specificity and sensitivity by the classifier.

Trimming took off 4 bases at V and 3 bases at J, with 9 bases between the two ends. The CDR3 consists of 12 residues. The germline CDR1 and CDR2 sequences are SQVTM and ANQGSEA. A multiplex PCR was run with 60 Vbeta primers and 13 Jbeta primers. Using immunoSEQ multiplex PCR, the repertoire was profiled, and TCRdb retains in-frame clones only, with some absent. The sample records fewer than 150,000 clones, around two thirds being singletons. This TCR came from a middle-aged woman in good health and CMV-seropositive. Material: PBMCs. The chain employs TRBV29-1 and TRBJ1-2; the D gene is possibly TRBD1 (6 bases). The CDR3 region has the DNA TGCAGCGTTGGTCGACAGGACTATGGCTACACCTTC. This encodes CSVGRQDYGYTF.